The 3 T cell receptor beta chains given below trace back to one sample, sequenced in a study of shared clonotypes between healthy human individuals. The repertoire was sequenced with immunoSEQ multiplex PCR; TCRdb's copy has only in-frame clones and lacks some. The profile shows some 2.1 million clones, 85% to 95% of them singletons. Naive CD8 cells, CD45RO-negative and positively selected for CCR7, excluded terminally differentiated effector memory CD45RA+ cells. Material: naive CD8+ T cells from PBMCs. These receptors were collected from a man younger than 30 in good health. Some clones in this sample may be carry-over from other donors' samples.

The V gene is TRBV4-2, the J gene TRBJ1-4; the D is unclear. CDR1 LGHNA and CDR2 YNFKEQ come from the germline V gene. V dropped 0 bases and J dropped 8 bases, with 19 bases sitting between them. The CDR3 covers 17 residues. The chain's CDR3 is CASSQDSTRHRGEKLFF. The CDR3 coding sequence is TGTGCCAGCAGCCAAGATTCAACCCGCCACCGAGGAGAAAAACTGTTTTTT.

The chain couples TRBV5-6 to TRBJ2-7; no clear D. The CDR3 has 14 amino acids. CDR1 is SGHDT, CDR2 YYEEEE, per germline. The V and J ends lost 0 bases and 2 bases respectively, with 9 bases between them. Here the CDR3 reads CASSLVGRPYEQYF. CDR3 in DNA: TGTGCCAGCAGCTTGGTGGGCAGACCCTACGAGCAGTACTTC. The whole variable domain, filled in from reference TRBV5-6 and TRBJ2-7, reads DAGVTQSPTHLIKTRGQQVTLRCSPKSGHDTVSWYQQALGQGPQFIFQYYEEEERQRGNFPDRFSGHQFPNYSSELNVNALLLGDSALYLCASSLVGRPYEQYFGPGTRLTVT.

The chain combines TRBV7-3 with TRBJ2-5; D is ambiguous. CDR3 length equals 11 residues. Trimming removed 5 bases from V and 4 bases from J, with 5 bases in between. Germline CDR1 and CDR2: SGHTA and FQGTGA. CDR3 protein: CASSHLETQYF. The CDR3 DNA sequence: TGTGCCAGCAGCCACCTAGAGACCCAGTACTTC.